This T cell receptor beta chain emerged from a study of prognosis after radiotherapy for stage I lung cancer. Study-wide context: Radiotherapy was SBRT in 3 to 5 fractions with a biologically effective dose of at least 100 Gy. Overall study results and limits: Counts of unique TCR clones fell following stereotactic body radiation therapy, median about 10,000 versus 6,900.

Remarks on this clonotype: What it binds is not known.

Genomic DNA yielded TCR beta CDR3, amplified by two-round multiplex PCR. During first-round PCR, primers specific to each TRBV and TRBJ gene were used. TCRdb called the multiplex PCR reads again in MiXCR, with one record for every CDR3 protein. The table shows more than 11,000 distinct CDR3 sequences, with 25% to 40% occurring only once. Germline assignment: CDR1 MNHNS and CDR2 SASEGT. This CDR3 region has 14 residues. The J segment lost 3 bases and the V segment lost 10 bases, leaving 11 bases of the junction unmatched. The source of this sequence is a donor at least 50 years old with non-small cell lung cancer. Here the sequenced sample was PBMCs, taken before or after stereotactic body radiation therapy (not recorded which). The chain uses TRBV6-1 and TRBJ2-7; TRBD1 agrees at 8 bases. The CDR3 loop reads CANEGQGAFYEQYF. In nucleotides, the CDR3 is TGTGCCAATGAAGGTCAGGGGGCTTTCTACGAGCAGTACTTC.